The 19 T cell receptor beta chains given below trace back to one sample, sequenced in a study of Graves' ophthalmopathy and Graves' hyperthyroidism. RNA transcripts served as template for amplifying TCR beta CDR3 sequences. HTBI primers primed a first-round RT-PCR, and a second-round multiplex PCR followed. In TCRdb, the multiplex PCR reads were re-called with MiXCR into one record per CDR3 protein. The table lists approximately 640,000 distinct CDR3 sequences, just over 40% of them singletons. The sequencing sample was made of peripheral blood. These TCRs come from an adult man with Graves' ophthalmopathy.

The rearrangement uses TRBV7-2 and TRBJ2-6; 8 bases line up with TRBD2. The germline gives CDR1 SGHTA, CDR2 FQGNSA. The CDR3 consists of 18 residues. The junction had 9 bases not matched to a gene; V was cut back by 5 bases and J by 0 bases. The CDR3 coding sequence is TGTGCCAGCAGCCTCTCGTACGGGGGGGGCTCTGGGGCCAACGTCCTGACTTTC. This translates into CASSLSYGGGSGANVLTF.

The chain has TRBV25-1 and TRBJ1-2, with a weak D call TRBD1 (5 bases). There are 11 residues in the CDR3. The V gene's germline CDR1 is MGHDK and CDR2 SYGVNS. The chain's CDR3 is CARVGAYGYTF. As DNA, the CDR3 is TGTGCTAGAGTAGGGGCATATGGCTACACCTTC.

The chain has TRBV15 and TRBJ2-7; D unclear. V was cut by 3 bases and J by 6 bases, with 18 bases left in between. The CDR3 is 15 residues long. Germline V CDR1 and CDR2: LNHNV, YYDKDF (reference sequence). CDR3 residues: CATSSTVKGPVEQYF. CDR3 bases: TGTGCCACCAGCAGCACAGTCAAAGGGCCCGTCGAGCAGTACTTC.

The V and J genes are TRBV30 and TRBJ2-7; TRBD1 is a possible D gene (5 bases). CDR1 GTSNPN and CDR2 SVGIG come from the germline V gene (reference sequence). The CDR3 contains 13 residues. The V and J ends lost 4 bases and 2 bases respectively, with 12 bases between them. The CDR3 loop reads CAWNAYRTYEQYF. CDR3 DNA: TGTGCCTGGAACGCTTACAGGACCTACGAGCAGTACTTC.

This clonotype came up many times. The CDR3 sequence: CASSVSAQLNTEAFF. CDR3 nucleotide sequence: TGTGCCAGCAGCGTCTCCGCACAATTGAACACTGAAGCTTTCTTT. The J gene is TRBJ1-1, the V gene TRBV9; D call uncertain. Trimming pared 2 bases from V and 0 bases from J, leaving 11 bases between. The germline CDR1 and CDR2 sequences are SGDLS and YYNGEE. The CDR3 spans 15 residues.

The chain uses TRBV2 and TRBJ1-2; no definite D call. Germline CDR1 SNHLY, CDR2 FYNNEI. The CDR3 extends over 11 amino acids. With 9 bases removed from V and 4 bases from J, the gap between germline ends came to 9 bases. CDR3 in amino acids: CAREASYGYTF. The DNA of the CDR3 is TGTGCCAGAGAGGCTTCCTATGGCTACACCTTC.

This clonotype was counted many times. The J gene is TRBJ2-7, the V gene TRBV10-3, with no clear D. Looked up from germline, CDR1 is ENHRY and CDR2 is SYGVKD. The CDR3 runs 12 residues. Deletions cut 4 bases from V and 3 bases from J, with 7 bases between. CDR3 coding DNA: TGTGCCATCAGTGGAGACCTCTACGAGCAGTACTTC. Residues: CAISGDLYEQYF.

The rearrangement uses TRBV20-1 and TRBJ2-7; 9 bases are a match to TRBD1. The CDR3 loop spans 15 amino acids. Germline V gene lookup returns CDR1 DFQATT and CDR2 SNEGSKA (reference sequence). After removal of 4 bases from V and 1 base from J, the junction contained 8 bases not matched to a gene. The CDR3 region is CSAKGRQGVSYEQYF. As DNA, the CDR3 is TGCAGTGCTAAGGGCAGACAGGGGGTTTCCTACGAGCAGTACTTC.

In this sample, this clonotype turned up many times. The genes are TRBV6-5 and TRBJ1-6, with D perhaps TRBD1 (6 bases). The germline V gene encodes CDR1 MNHEY and CDR2 SVGAGI. Trimming left V 7 bases short and J 7 bases short, with 14 bases between. CDR3 length equals 14 residues. The CDR3 region has the DNA TGTGCCAGCACCCTACTACAGGGAAATTCACCCCTCCACTTT. It specifies CASTLLQGNSPLHF.

At least ten counts were recorded for this clonotype. The chain combines TRBV5-5 with TRBJ1-2, with D hard to call. This CDR3 contains 13 residues. Between the trimmed V and J ends, which lost 5 bases and 7 bases, there was a span of 15 bases. The V gene's germline CDR1 is SGHKS and CDR2 YYEKEE (reference sequence). CDR3 protein: CASRPGPSAGYTF. CDR3 bases: TGTGCCAGCAGACCCGGACCGTCGGCTGGCTACACCTTC.

This clonotype appeared a few times. V gene TRBV28 combines with J gene TRBJ2-7; TRBD1 matches at 8 bases. This CDR3 has 16 amino acids. V dropped 1 base and J dropped 4; count of bases not matched to a gene: 9. In germline, CDR1 is MDHEN, CDR2 SYDVKM. The DNA of the CDR3 is TGTGCCAGCAGTTTATCTGCCGGGACAGGTAAATACGAGCAGTACTTC. This sequence encodes CASSLSAGTGKYEQYF.

V and J are TRBV25-1 and TRBJ1-6; TRBD1 matches at 7 bases. Germline V gene data show CDR1 as MGHDK and CDR2 as SYGVNS. After removal of 4 bases from V and 5 bases from J, the junction contained 5 bases not matched to a gene. The CDR3 totals 15 residues. CDR3: CASSARTGDNSPLHF. The CDR3 DNA reads as TGTGCCAGCAGTGCTAGAACAGGGGATAATTCACCCCTCCACTTT.

This clonotype came up many times. This sequence joins TRBV19 and TRBJ1-4, with D unclear. Per germline, CDR1 LNHDA and CDR2 SQIVND (reference sequence). V dropped 10 bases and J dropped 13 bases, with 13 bases sitting between them. This CDR3 is built from 10 residues. The CDR3 DNA reads TGTGCCACCCAGACAACGCGACTGTTTTTT. This gives the protein CATQTTRLFF. The whole variable domain, filled in from reference TRBV19 and TRBJ1-4, reads DGGITQSPKYLFRKEGQNVTLSCEQNLNHDAMYWYRQDPGQGLRLIYYSQIVNDFQKGDIAEGYSVSREKKESFPLTVTSAQKNPTAFYLCATQTTRLFFGSGTQLSVL.

This clonotype was seen a few times. An end of the junction differs from the germline gene, which may be a read error. CDR3 DNA sequence: TGTGCCAGCAGTGAATTAAAAAGTTCTTACGAGCAGTACTTC. Translated: CASSELKSSYEQYF. This chain connects TRBV10-3 to TRBJ2-7; D call uncertain. There are 14 residues in the CDR3. Germline values: CDR1 ENHRY, CDR2 SYGVKD.

This clonotype was recorded many times. The chain carries TRBV25-1 and TRBJ2-2; perhaps D is TRBD1 or TRBD2 (5 bases each). V gave up 2 bases and J gave up 10 bases, with 8 bases separating them. Looked up from germline, CDR1 is MGHDK and CDR2 is SYGVNS. The CDR3 loop spans 12 amino acids. The CDR3: CASSERDLELFF. CDR3 in DNA: TGTGCCAGCAGTGAAAGGGACCTGGAGCTGTTTTTT.

The table lists this clonotype with a count of one. Just one base apart from a much larger clone, this may be a read error. The J gene is TRBJ1-1, the V gene TRBV19; D is undetermined. Trimming took 3 bases from V and 6 from J, leaving 8 bases between them. The CDR3 is 12 amino acids. The germline V gene has CDR1 LNHDA and CDR2 SQIVND (reference sequence). The chain's CDR3 is CASSMQRSEAFF. CDR3 nucleotide sequence: TGTGCCAGTAGTATGCAGAGGTCTGAAGCTTTCTTT.

The table lists this clonotype with many counts. The junction differs from germline at one of its ends, possibly a read error. The J gene is TRBJ2-7, the V gene TRBV5-1; 7 nucleotides agree with TRBD1. The CDR3 is made up of 13 amino acids. Germline CDR1 and CDR2: SGHRS and YFSETQ. The CDR3 DNA reads as TGTGCCAGCAGCTTAACAGGGGCCTACGAGCAGTACTTC. Amino acids: CASSLTGAYEQYF.

This clonotype was seen more than once but under ten times. This sequence joins TRBV19 and TRBJ1-5; D gene uncertain. Trimming removed 6 bases at V and 4 bases at J, with 19 bases between. The CDR3 covers 16 residues. From germline, CDR1 is LNHDA and CDR2 SQIVND (reference sequence). CDR3 nucleotide sequence: TGTGCCAGTAGCCTACTTGAGGGAAGTTGGAATCAGCCCCAGCATTTT. Translation: CASSLLEGSWNQPQHF.

Note on this clonotype: A junction boundary mismatches the germline segment, possibly from a read error. The chain carries TRBV6-5 and TRBJ1-2, with 7 bases lining up with TRBD1. The germline CDR1 and CDR2 sequences are MNHEY and SVGAGI. The CDR3 sequence is 20 residues long. CDR3 nucleotide sequence: TGTGCCAGCAGCTACTACAGGGACGGTGGTCGAGACAGGGTTCGCCATGGCTACACCTTC. The encoded protein is CASSYYRDGGRDRVRHGYTF.